This T cell receptor beta chain appears in the sequencing data of a study of T-cell memory formation after mild COVID-19. TCRdb reprocessed the 5' RACE reads with MiXCR, giving one entry per CDR3 protein. Of 120,000 to 150,000 distinct CDR3 sequences in the sample, roughly 6.2% are singletons; the top ten hold roughly 2.1%. The table lists this clonotype with a few counts. CDR1 and CDR2 (germline): SGHTA, FQGTGA. After removal of 4 bases from V and 7 bases from J, the junction contained 7 bases not matched to a gene. This CDR3 spans 15 amino acids. The clonotype comes from an adult woman who had mild COVID-19 (a few samples of this study predate the infection). Cell type and time point are not known. Source material: PBMCs or a T cell subset sorted from them (not recorded which). The chain recombines TRBV7-3 with TRBJ2-1, with TRBD2 matching 10 bases. CDR3 protein: CASSSERGGGNEQFF. CDR3 nucleotide sequence: TGTGCCAGCAGCTCCGAGCGGGGGGGTGGGAATGAGCAGTTCTTC.